This T cell receptor beta chain was observed in a study of blood T cell repertoires in COVID-19. Whole-study context: In each case, the material was cDNA or gDNA derived from T cells, B-cell-depleted T cells, or PBMCs.

The CDR3 contains 14 residues. Germline V gene lookup returns CDR1 MGHRA and CDR2 YSYEKL. J was trimmed by 0 bases and V by 4 bases; bases with no gene match: 2. The data were produced by immunoSEQ multiplex PCR, yet TCRdb's version contains in-frame clones alone and is incomplete. The sample lists approximately 170,000 clones; about 85% were seen once. Patients at the Seattle site were enrolled during active infection and followed longitudinally. The receptor's source is an elderly woman with COVID-19, enrolled during active disease. V is TRBV4-1 and J is TRBJ1-1; 7 bases agree with TRBD1. Specimen: peripheral blood. DNA for the CDR3: TGCGCCAGCAGCCTGGGACAGTTGAACACTGAAGCTTTCTTT. Translated: CASSLGQLNTEAFF.